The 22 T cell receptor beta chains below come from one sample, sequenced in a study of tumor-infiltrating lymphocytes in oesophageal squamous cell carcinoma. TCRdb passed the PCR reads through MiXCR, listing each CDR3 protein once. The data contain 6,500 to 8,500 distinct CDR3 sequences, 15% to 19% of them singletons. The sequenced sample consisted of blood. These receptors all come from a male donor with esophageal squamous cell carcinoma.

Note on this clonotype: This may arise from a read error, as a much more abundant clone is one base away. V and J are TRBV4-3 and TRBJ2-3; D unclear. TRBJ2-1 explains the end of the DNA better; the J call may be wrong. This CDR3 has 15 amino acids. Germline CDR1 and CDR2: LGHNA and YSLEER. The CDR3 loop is CASSAWVGAYSEQFF. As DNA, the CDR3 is TGCGCCAGCAGCGCGTGGGTTGGAGCCTACAGTGAGCAGTTCTTC.

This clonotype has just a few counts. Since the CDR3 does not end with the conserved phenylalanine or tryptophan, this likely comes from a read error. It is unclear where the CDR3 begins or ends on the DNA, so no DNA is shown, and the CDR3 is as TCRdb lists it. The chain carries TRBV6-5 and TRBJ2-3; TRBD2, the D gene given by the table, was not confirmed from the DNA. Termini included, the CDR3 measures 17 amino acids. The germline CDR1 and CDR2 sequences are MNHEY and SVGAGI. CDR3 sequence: CASSEEGLAGDLRFFGP.

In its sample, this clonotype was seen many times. This CDR3 reads CASSLSSLGAAETQYF. In DNA, the CDR3 is TGTGCCAGCAGTCTGTCTAGTCTAGGGGCCGCAGAGACCCAGTACTTC. The genes are TRBV6-1 and TRBJ2-5; TRBD1 is a possible D gene (5 bases). V shed 5 bases and J shed 4 bases, with 20 bases lying between them. This CDR3 is 16 amino acids long. Germline loops: CDR1 MNHNS, CDR2 SASEGT.

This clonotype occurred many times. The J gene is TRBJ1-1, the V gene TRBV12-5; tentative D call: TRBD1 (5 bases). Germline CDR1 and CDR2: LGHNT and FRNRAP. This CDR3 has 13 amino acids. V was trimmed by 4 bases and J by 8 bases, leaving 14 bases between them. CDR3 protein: CASGWGTGGEAFF. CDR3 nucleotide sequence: TGTGCTAGTGGTTGGGGGACTGGAGGGGAAGCTTTCTTT.

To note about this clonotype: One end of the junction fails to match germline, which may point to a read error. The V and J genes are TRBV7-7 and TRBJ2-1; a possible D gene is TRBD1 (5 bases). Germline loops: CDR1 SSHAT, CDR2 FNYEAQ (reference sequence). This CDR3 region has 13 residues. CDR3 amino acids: CASSHGAFGEQFF. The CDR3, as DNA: TGTGCTAGCAGCCATGGGGCTTTCGGTGAGCAGTTCTTC.

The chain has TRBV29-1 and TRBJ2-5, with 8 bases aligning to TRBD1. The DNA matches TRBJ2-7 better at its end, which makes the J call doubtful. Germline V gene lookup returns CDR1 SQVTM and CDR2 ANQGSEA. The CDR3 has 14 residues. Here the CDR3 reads CSVLTGTGTYEQYF. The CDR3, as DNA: TGCAGCGTTTTAACCGGGACAGGCACCTACGAGCAGTACTTC.

CDR3 DNA: TGCGCCAGCAGCTTGGCCCGGGGCCAGTTGAACACTGAAGCTTTCTTT. It specifies CASSLARGQLNTEAFF. This rearrangement joins TRBV5-1 to TRBJ1-1; D is perhaps TRBD1 (5 bases). The V end was cut by 0 bases, the J end by 0 bases, with 12 bases between. The germline V gene has CDR1 SGHRS and CDR2 YFSETQ. The CDR3 totals 16 residues.

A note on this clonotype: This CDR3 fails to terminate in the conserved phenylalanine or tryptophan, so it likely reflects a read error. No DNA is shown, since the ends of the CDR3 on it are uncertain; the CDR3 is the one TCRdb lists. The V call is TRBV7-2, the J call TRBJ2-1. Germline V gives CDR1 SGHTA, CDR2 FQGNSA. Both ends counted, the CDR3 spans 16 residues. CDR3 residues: CASSQTRLNYGYTFGS.

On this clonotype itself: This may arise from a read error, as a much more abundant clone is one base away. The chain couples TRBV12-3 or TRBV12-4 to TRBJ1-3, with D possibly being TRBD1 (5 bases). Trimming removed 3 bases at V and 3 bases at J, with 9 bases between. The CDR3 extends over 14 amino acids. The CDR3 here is CASSFGGVGNTIYF. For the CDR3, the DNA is TGTGCCAGCAGTTTTGGGGGGGTTGGAAACACCATATATTTT.

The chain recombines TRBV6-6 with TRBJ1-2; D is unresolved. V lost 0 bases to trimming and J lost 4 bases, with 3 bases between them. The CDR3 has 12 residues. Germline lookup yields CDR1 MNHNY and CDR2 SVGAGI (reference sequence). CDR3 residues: CASSYSGYGYTF. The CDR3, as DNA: TGTGCCAGCAGTTACTCCGGCTATGGCTACACCTTC.

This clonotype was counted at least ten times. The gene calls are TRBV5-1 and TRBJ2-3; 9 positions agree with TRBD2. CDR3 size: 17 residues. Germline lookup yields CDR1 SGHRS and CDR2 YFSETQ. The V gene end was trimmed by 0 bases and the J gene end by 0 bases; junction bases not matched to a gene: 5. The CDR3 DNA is TGCGCCAGCAGCTTGGCTGCTAGCGGGGTTAGCACAGATACGCAGTATTTT. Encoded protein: CASSLAASGVSTDTQYF.

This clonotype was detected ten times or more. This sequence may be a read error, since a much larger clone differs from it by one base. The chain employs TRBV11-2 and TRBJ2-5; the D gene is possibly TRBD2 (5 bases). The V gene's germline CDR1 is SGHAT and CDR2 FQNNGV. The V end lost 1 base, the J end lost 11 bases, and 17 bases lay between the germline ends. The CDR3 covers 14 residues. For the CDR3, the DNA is TGTGCCAGCAGCTTAGTAGCTAGCCACAATGAGCAGTACTTC. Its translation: CASSLVASHNEQYF.

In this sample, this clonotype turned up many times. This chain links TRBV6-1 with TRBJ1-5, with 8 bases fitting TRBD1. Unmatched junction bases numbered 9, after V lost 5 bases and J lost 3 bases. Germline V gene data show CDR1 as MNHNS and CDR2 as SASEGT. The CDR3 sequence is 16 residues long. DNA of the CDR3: TGTGCCAGCAGTCCCCGCGGACAGGGTGACAATCAGCCCCAGCATTTT. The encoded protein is CASSPRGQGDNQPQHF.

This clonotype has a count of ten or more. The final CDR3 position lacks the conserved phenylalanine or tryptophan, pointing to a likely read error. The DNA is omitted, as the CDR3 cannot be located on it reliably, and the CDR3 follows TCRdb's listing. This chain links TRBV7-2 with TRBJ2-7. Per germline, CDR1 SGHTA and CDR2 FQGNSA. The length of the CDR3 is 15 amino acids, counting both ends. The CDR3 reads CASSLVFSDGYTFGS.

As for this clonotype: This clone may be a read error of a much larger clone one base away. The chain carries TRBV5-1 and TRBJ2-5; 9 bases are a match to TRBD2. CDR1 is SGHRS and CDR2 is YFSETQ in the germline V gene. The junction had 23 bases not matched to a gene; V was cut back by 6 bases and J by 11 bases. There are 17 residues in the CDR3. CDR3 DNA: TGCGCCAGCACTGACCACCCTAGCGGGGTTGGGGACAATGAGCAGTACTTC. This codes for CASTDHPSGVGDNEQYF.

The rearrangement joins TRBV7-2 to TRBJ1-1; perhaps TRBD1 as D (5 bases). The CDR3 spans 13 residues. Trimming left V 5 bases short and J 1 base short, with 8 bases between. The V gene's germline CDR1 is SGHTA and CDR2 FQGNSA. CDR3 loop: CASSPGRNTEAFF. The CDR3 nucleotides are TGTGCCAGCAGCCCGGGGCGGAACACTGAAGCTTTCTTT.

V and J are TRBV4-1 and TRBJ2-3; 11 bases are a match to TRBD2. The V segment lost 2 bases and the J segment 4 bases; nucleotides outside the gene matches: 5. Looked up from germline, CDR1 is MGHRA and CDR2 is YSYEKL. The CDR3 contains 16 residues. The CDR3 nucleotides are TGCGCCAGCAGCCAACTTAGCGGGGGGGCTTCAGATACGCAGTATTTT. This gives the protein CASSQLSGGASDTQYF.

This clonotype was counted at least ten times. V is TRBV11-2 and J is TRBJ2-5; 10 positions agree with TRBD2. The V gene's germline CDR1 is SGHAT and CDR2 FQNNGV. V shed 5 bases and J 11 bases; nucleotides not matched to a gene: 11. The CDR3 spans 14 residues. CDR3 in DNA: TGTGCCAGCAGCCTAGCGGGGGCCCACAATGAGCAGTACTTC. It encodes CASSLAGAHNEQYF.

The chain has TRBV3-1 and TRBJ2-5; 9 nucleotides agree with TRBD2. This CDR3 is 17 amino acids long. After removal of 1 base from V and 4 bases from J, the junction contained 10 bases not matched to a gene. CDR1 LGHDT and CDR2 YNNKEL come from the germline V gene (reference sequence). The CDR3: CASSQGRTSGRGETQYF. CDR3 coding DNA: TGTGCCAGCAGCCAAGGGCGTACTAGCGGGCGGGGAGAGACCCAGTACTTC.

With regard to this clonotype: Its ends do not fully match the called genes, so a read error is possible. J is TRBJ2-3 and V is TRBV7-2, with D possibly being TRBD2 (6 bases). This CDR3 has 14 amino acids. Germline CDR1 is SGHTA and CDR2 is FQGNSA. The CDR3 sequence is CARTRDSYTDTRDF. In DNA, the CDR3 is TGTGCCAGGACACGGGACTCCTACACAGATACGCGGGATTTT.

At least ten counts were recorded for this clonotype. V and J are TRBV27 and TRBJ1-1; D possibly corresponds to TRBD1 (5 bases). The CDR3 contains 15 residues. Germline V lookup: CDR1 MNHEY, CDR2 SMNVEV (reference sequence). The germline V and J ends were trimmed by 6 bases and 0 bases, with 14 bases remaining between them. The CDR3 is CASRMSGLMNTEAFF. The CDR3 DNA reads TGTGCCAGCAGAATGTCGGGACTTATGAACACTGAAGCTTTCTTT.

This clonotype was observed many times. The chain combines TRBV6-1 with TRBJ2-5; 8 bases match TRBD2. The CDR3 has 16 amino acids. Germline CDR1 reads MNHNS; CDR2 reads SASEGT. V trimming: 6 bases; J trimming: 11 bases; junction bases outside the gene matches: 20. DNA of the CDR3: TGTGCCAGCAGATCATTAGCGGGGTTGTGGTACAATGAGCAGTACTTC. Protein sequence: CASRSLAGLWYNEQYF.